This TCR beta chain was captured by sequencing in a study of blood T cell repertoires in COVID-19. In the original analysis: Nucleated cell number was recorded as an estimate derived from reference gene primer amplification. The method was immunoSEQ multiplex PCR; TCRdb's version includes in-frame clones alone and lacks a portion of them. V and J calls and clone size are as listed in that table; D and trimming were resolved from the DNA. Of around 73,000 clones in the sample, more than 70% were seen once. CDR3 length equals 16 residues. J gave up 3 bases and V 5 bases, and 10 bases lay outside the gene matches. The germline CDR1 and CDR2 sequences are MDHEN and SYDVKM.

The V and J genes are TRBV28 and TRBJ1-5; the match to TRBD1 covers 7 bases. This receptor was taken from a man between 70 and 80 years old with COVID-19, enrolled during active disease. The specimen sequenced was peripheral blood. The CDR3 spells CASSPSTGVANQPQHF. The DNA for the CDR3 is TGTGCCAGCAGTCCTTCTACAGGGGTTGCCAATCAGCCCCAGCATTTT.